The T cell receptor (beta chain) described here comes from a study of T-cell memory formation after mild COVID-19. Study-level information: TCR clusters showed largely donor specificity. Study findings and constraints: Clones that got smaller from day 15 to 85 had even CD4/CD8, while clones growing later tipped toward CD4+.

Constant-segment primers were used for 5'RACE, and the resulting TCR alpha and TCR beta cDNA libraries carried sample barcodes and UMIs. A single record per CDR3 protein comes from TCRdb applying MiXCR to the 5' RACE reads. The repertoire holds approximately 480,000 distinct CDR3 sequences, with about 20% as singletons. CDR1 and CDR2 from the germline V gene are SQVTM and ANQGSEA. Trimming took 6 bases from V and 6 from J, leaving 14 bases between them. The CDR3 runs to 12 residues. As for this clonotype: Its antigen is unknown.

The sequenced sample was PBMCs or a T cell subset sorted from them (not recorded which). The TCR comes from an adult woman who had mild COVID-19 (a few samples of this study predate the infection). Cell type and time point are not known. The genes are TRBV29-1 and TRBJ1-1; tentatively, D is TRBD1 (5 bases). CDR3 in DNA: TGCAGCGTGCACGACAGCGGCCCTGAAGCTTTCTTT. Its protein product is CSVHDSGPEAFF.